Below, 10 T cell receptor beta chains from the same sample are listed, as sequenced in a study of blood T cell repertoires in COVID-19. Data came from immunoSEQ multiplex PCR; TCRdb stores just in-frame clones and leaves some out. The repertoire includes 350,000 to 550,000 clones, 70% to 90% of them detected once, and about 2.1% sits in the top ten. The sequencing input was PBMCs or T cells enriched from blood (not recorded which). The receptors were sampled from a woman aged 18 to 35 with acute COVID-19.

The CDR3 is CASSLSGTEAFF. CDR3 in DNA: TGTGCCAGCAGCTTAAGCGGTACTGAAGCTTTCTTT. The chain recombines TRBV7-9 with TRBJ1-1; D remains ambiguous. CDR3 length equals 12 residues. V dropped 2 bases and J dropped 5 bases, with 6 bases sitting between them. Germline loops: CDR1 SEHNR, CDR2 FQNEAQ (reference sequence).

The DNA for the CDR3 is TGTGCCAGCAGCCAAGAGCACAGTTCTAACACTGAAGCTTTCTTT. Protein sequence: CASSQEHSSNTEAFF. V gene TRBV4-2 combines with J gene TRBJ1-1; D is uncertain. Germline assignment: CDR1 LGHNA and CDR2 YNFKEQ. The CDR3 is 15 amino acids. The V end lost 0 bases, the J end lost 2 bases, and 10 bases lay between the germline ends.

The chain links TRBV7-9 to TRBJ2-7; TRBD1 matches 7 bases. Germline-derived CDR1 and CDR2 are SEHNR and FQNEAQ (reference sequence). The CDR3 consists of 14 residues. V lost 5 bases and J lost 6; bases outside the gene matches: 10. The CDR3 here is CASSPTGSSSEQYF. The CDR3 coding sequence is TGTGCCAGCAGCCCGACAGGGAGTTCATCCGAGCAGTACTTC.

CDR3 DNA sequence: TGCAGCGTCCCCGGTCGGGGGGGTTTGGGTTATGAGCAGTTCTTC. Translation gives CSVPGRGGLGYEQFF. This chain links TRBV29-1 with TRBJ2-1; TRBD2 matches 8 bases. After removal of 6 bases from V and 8 bases from J, the junction contained 15 bases not matched to a gene. CDR1 is SQVTM, CDR2 ANQGSEA, per germline. This CDR3 comprises 15 residues.

J is TRBJ1-2 and V is TRBV3-1 (or the pseudogene TRBV3-2), with D unresolved. The length of the CDR3 is 15 residues. V lost 5 bases, J lost 2 bases, and 15 bases lay in between. CDR1 and CDR2 from the germline V gene are LGHDT and YNNKEL (reference sequence). In DNA form, the CDR3 reads TGTGCCAGCAGCGATAGACAAGTCCTCAACTATGGCTACACCTTC. It translates to CASSDRQVLNYGYTF.

Regarding this clone: The limits of the CDR3 on the DNA are not certain, so only TCRdb's listed CDR3 is given. The chain is built from TRBV7-9 and TRBJ1-1. The CDR3 is 13 amino acids long, termini counted. Germline values: CDR1 SEHNR, CDR2 FQNEAQ (reference sequence). CDR3 sequence: CASSILGGTEAFF.

The chain is built from TRBV5-4 and TRBJ2-1; TRBD2 agrees at 9 bases. Germline CDR1 is SGHNT and CDR2 is YYREEE (reference sequence). V trimming: 1 base; J trimming: 3 bases; junction bases outside the gene matches: 5. CDR3 length: 16 amino acids. The DNA for the CDR3 is TGTGCCAGCAGCTTGTTGAGCGGGGGGCTCTACAATGAGCAGTTCTTC. It translates to CASSLLSGGLYNEQFF.

This chain links TRBV3-1 (or the pseudogene TRBV3-2) with TRBJ1-5; D is unclear. This CDR3 has 14 residues. Germline assignment: CDR1 LGHDT and CDR2 YNNKEL (reference sequence). Between the trimmed V and J ends, which lost 0 bases and 6 bases, there was a span of 9 bases. In DNA, the CDR3 is TGTGCCAGCAGCCAAGAAGGAGGAGGTCAGCCCCAGCATTTT. It translates to CASSQEGGGQPQHF.

The chain carries TRBV6-2 or TRBV6-3 and TRBJ1-5, with D unclear. The CDR3 contains 15 residues. The germline V gene encodes CDR1 MNHEY and CDR2 SVGEGT. Trimming removed 1 base from V and 2 bases from J, with 9 bases in between. CDR3 in amino acids: CASSYLSIGNQPQHF. The CDR3 DNA is TGTGCCAGCAGTTACTTAAGTATAGGCAATCAGCCCCAGCATTTT.

The rearrangement joins TRBV18 to TRBJ2-2; a possible D gene is TRBD1 (5 bases). Germline-derived CDR1 and CDR2 are KGHSH and LQKENI. This CDR3 is built from 15 residues. V lost 3 bases to trimming and J lost 3 bases, with 11 bases between them. Here the CDR3 DNA reads TGTGCCAGCTCACCTGGCAGGGTGCACACCGGGGAGCTGTTTTTT. Its protein product is CASSPGRVHTGELFF.